Below are 10 T cell receptor beta chains sequenced from a single sample in a study of cytomegalovirus exposure and HLA in healthy donors. PCR primers comprised 60 Vbeta and 13 Jbeta primers. Sequencing was performed with immunoSEQ multiplex PCR; in TCRdb, only in-frame clones are kept and a portion is missing. In the table there are about 190,000 clones, approximately 85% of which are singletons. The sample comprised PBMCs. The receptors derive from a woman aged 18 to 35 in good health and CMV-seronegative.

The chain recombines TRBV6-5 with TRBJ2-2; D not certain. The CDR3 consists of 15 residues. Germline V gene lookup returns CDR1 MNHEY and CDR2 SVGAGI. V was clipped by 6 bases and J by 4 bases, with 15 bases between them. CDR3 in amino acids: CASRPATRLTGELFF. CDR3 in DNA: TGTGCCAGCAGGCCTGCGACAAGGCTCACCGGGGAGCTGTTTTTT.

As regards this clone: The same CDR3 also results from other DNA sequences found in this sample. V usage is TRBV11-2 and J usage is TRBJ2-1; no clear D gene. Trimming took off 1 base at V and 7 bases at J, with 5 bases between the two ends. Germline CDR1 and CDR2: SGHAT and FQNNGV. CDR3 length: 12 residues. The CDR3 bases are TGTGCCAGCAGCTTAGCCGGGAATGAGCAGTTCTTC. This encodes CASSLAGNEQFF.

The chain links TRBV11-2 to TRBJ1-3; D perhaps matches TRBD1 (6 bases). CDR1 SGHAT and CDR2 FQNNGV come from the germline V gene. V lost 5 bases and J 0 bases, leaving 14 bases between the germline ends. The CDR3 is 16 amino acids. CDR3 sequence: CASSPRGRVSGNTIYF. CDR3 sequence (DNA): TGTGCCAGCAGCCCAAGGGGGAGGGTCTCTGGAAACACCATATATTTT.

The rearrangement links TRBV28 to TRBJ2-7; 7 positions agree with TRBD2. The junction had 7 bases not matched to a gene; V was cut back by 5 bases and J by 3 bases. Per germline, CDR1 MDHEN and CDR2 SYDVKM. CDR3 length equals 14 residues. The CDR3 DNA reads as TGTGCCAGCAGTGCGGGGAGGGTGGGCTACGAGCAGTACTTC. Its translation: CASSAGRVGYEQYF.

This clone has only one observation. This rearrangement joins TRBV5-6 to TRBJ2-1; D not certain. The CDR3 sequence is 12 residues long. Germline assignment: CDR1 SGHDT and CDR2 YYEEEE. The germline V and J ends were trimmed by 1 base and 7 bases, with 6 bases remaining between them. The CDR3 reads CASSLTENEQFF. CDR3 nucleotide sequence: TGTGCCAGCAGCTTGACAGAGAATGAGCAGTTCTTC.

This clone was counted once. V usage is TRBV1 and J usage is TRBJ2-1; the DNA was not compared with TRBD2, the D call given in the table. TRBV1 is deemed a pseudogene. The CDR3 contains 16 residues. The CDR3 DNA sequence: TGCACCAGCAGCCAAGATGTAGCGGGAGACGACAATGAGCAGTTCTTC. It is translated as CTSSQDVAGDDNEQFF.

V and J are TRBV13 and TRBJ2-7; D remains ambiguous. The CDR3 totals 13 residues. The V gene's germline CDR1 is PRHDT and CDR2 FYEKMQ (reference sequence). V was pared by 7 bases and J by 3 bases, with 13 bases between. The CDR3: CASIIRGGYEQYF. CDR3 sequence (DNA): TGTGCCAGCATCATTCGCGGCGGCTACGAGCAGTACTTC. The whole variable domain, remainder taken from reference TRBV13 and TRBJ2-7, is AAGVIQSPRHLIKEKRETATLKCYPIPRHDTVYWYQQGPGQDPQFLISFYEKMQSDKGSIPDRFSAQQFSDYHSELNMSSLELGDSALYFCASIIRGGYEQYFGPGTRLTVT.

V is TRBV13 and J is TRBJ1-4; D may be TRBD1 (5 bases). Germline V lookup: CDR1 PRHDT, CDR2 FYEKMQ (reference sequence). This CDR3 spans 15 amino acids. V dropped 2 bases and J dropped 3 bases, with 10 bases sitting between them. DNA of the CDR3: TGTGCCAGCAGCTTACAGGGCAATGCTAATGAAAAACTGTTTTTT. This sequence encodes CASSLQGNANEKLFF.

J is TRBJ2-7 and V is TRBV7-6; TRBD1 aligns across 12 bases. Germline assignment: CDR1 SGHVS and CDR2 FNYEAQ. V shed 5 bases and J 2 bases; nucleotides not matched to a gene: 7. This CDR3 has 16 residues. The chain's CDR3 is CASSLGQGANPYEQYF. CDR3 coding DNA: TGTGCCAGCAGCCTGGGACAGGGGGCGAACCCCTACGAGCAGTACTTC.

This chain uses TRBV10-3 with TRBJ1-2; TRBD1 agrees at 8 bases. The CDR3 length is 13 residues. Losses at the gene ends were 11 bases for V and 5 bases for J; bases not matched to a gene: 10. Germline V gene sequence: CDR1 ENHRY, CDR2 SYGVKD. Here the CDR3 DNA reads TGTGCCTCCTGGGACAGGCTTAGGTATGGCTACACCTTC. It codes for CASWDRLRYGYTF.